This entry describes one TCR beta chain. Its cognate antigen is unknown. The CDR3 is made up of 13 amino acids. CDR1 and CDR2 (germline): LNHDA, SQIVND (reference sequence). The V end was cut by 4 bases, the J end by 5 bases, with 10 bases between. The data originate from a study of T cell responses to AZD1222 COVID-19 vaccine. Assay: immunoSEQ multiplex PCR; the TCRdb copy retains only in-frame clones and omits some. Of 120,000 to 150,000 clones listed, 82% are singletons. Findings of the study overall: Spike-wide coverage was observed for vaccine-associated CD4 TCRs, with dominant responses at 160-218 and 743-854.

Sequencing used peripheral blood, obtained on day 0 of MenACWY control vaccination. The chain carries TRBV19 and TRBJ2-3; D unclear. This TCR came from an adult in good health. This chain's CDR3 is CASSSTLGDTQYF. CDR3 bases: TGTGCCAGTAGTAGCACTCTAGGAGATACGCAGTATTTT.